What follows is one T cell receptor (beta chain) and its context. The clone's antigen remains unknown. Base qualities are not provided; no much larger clone lies one nucleotide away. The data stem from a study of cytomegalovirus exposure and HLA in healthy donors (dated by TCRdb to between 2016 and 2019). For the wider study: In an earlier analysis of fewer than 750 of the donors, about 270 Gb of sequence data and 120 million or so unique TCR beta sequences from about 179 million T cells were reported. An earlier analysis of 587 of the donors applied high-throughput TCR beta sequencing to assess whether each TCR beta V gene segment acted as functional or pseudogenic. Among some 400 genotyped donors of the cohort, an average of around 240,000 unique TCR beta nucleotide sequences were sequenced per donor, approximately 20% of them non-productive. Alongside the repertoire data, information on donor age, sex, ethnicity and CMV serostatus was compiled. About 280 gigabases of sequencing data and around 85 million unique TCR sequences made up an early release that covered 500 to 700 HLA-typed donors. A later analysis re-analyzed previously published TCR beta repertoires from approximately 670 donors and added high-resolution HLA genotyping to study TCR occurrence patterns. The study used immunosequencing to profile the T cell repertoires of several hundred subjects and linked those repertoires to cytomegalovirus serostatus. Both class I and class II loci were covered by HLA typing, at four-digit resolution. Genome-wide SNP genotypes for about 65% of the 666 donors were used in a later genetic analysis, which treated that subset as a discovery cohort. Several DR-DQ haplotypes were treated as single units for association and clustering because of strong linkage in the cohort. Of the roughly 400 genotyped donors, over 65% fell in the genetic ancestry cluster associated with self-reported Caucasian donors. Every repertoire in the discovery cohort had been generated on one and the same sequencing platform. Typing coverage differed by locus: A, B, C, DRB1 and DQB1 were typed in about 620-630 donors, DQA1 in about 500, DPA1 in roughly 590, and DPB1 in just under 490. The study combined high-throughput TCR immunosequencing, statistical association of individual TCRs with disease status, and machine learning to predict cytomegalovirus infection status. The aim of the study was to test whether cataloging public T cell receptors could identify signatures of past pathogen exposure. In addition to the first cohort of several hundred subjects, a separate validation cohort of approximately 130 different subjects was used. Rather than drawing on any new phenotypic data, the later analysis identified candidate immune exposures from TCR beta sequences and the way those sequences occurred across donors.

Broad study findings and their caveats: A later analysis found that most CMV-associated TCR beta chains appeared HLA-restricted, with HLA associations seemingly driven largely by CMV exposure. In a later analysis, 16,951 TCR beta sequences were associated with specific HLA alleles at a false discovery rate of 0.05. An association between a missense DCLRE1C variant and V-gene and J-gene trimming of TCR beta chains was found in a later genetic analysis and replicated in an independent cohort. Broadly in line with IMGT annotations, most TCR beta V segments showed up in productive rearrangements about 90% or about 30% of the time in an earlier analysis of around 550 of the donors. HLA typing was unavailable for some donors at each locus, so association tests used only the typed subset. The authors suggested that the approach could potentially be extended to other disease states and immunological phenotypes. The study listed 150 to 200 TCR beta chains as associated with cytomegalovirus. Across donors, most TCR sequences were observed very rarely, whereas some public TCRs were present in many individuals. In a later genetic analysis, fewer N-insertions in productive TCRs were reported among donors in an Asian-associated ancestry cluster than the roughly 670-donor mean. A group of highly shared sequence variants was considered likely to be a technical artifact of the sequencing pipeline. A later analysis found that TCR association rates varied across HLA loci, with DRB1 alleles showing the most associated TCRs and HLA-C alleles the fewest. In vitro tests confirmed that a few of the cytomegalovirus-associated TCR beta chains recognize cytomegalovirus antigens. A further reported finding was that TCR beta sequences accurately predicted the HLA-A and HLA-B alleles for most subjects in the first cohort. CMV serostatus was the only immune exposure information available for the cohort. Sequencing depth was assumed to be roughly uniform across donors in the presence/absence analyses, though that assumption may not hold. The 87-base-pair reads could not distinguish some IMGT-functional V segments, including TRBV6-2 and TRBV6-3, so those segments were excluded. When HLA alleles, especially DR and DQ, strongly co-occurred, attributing TCR associations to individual alleles was difficult. Because counts were too low, some 16 rarely observed V segments, including chromosome 9 orphons, were excluded from the earlier analysis of around 640 of the donors. A later analysis reported that several top co-occurrence clusters appeared linked to parvovirus B19, influenza, CMV and Epstein-Barr virus. Only TCR beta chains were sequenced in this cohort, and the absence of alpha or paired-chain data limited detectable features. Compared with equally common non-associated chains, HLA-associated TCR beta chains in a later analysis were more clonally expanded and had lower generation probabilities. In both the original and validation cohorts, the classifier was reported to diagnose cytomegalovirus status with high specificity and sensitivity. Linkage disequilibrium might explain the correlated functional status among segregating V segments, but an unknown experimental factor could not be excluded.

The cohort was made up of 666 healthy bone marrow donors. At the time of sampling, every cohort member was nominally healthy, though immune exposures that went unrecorded were likely present. The donor tested CMV seronegative and was one of the 352 seronegative cohort members. A peripheral blood sample was collected from each donor, and TCR beta sequencing was performed on peripheral blood mononuclear cells. The Qiagen DNeasy Blood Extraction Kit was used to extract genomic DNA from the blood cell samples. Library construction relied on the immunoSEQ multiplex PCR assay. The multiplex PCR relied on a mix of 60 forward primers for TCR Vbeta segments and 13 reverse primers for TCR Jbeta segments. The CDR3 region of rearranged TCR beta genes was amplified from genomic DNA with a multiplex PCR assay. Amplified TCR beta libraries were sequenced as 87-base-pair reads on the Illumina HiSeq System. The authors' analysis ran thus. A later analysis counted some 80 million unique TCR beta chains across the 666 repertoires, and 10 million to 11 million of these chains were shared by at least two donors. Raw reads were error-corrected and collapsed into unique sequences with a nearest-neighbor algorithm that merged closely related sequences to remove PCR and sequencing errors. To assign V, D and J gene segments, CDR3 sequences were aligned to IMGT reference sequences. For a sequence to be retained, a match of at least six nucleotides was required to both a V gene segment and a J gene segment. Rearrangements were classified as productive when the CDR3 lacked stop codons and remained in frame with V and J, and all other rearrangements were classified as non-productive. CDR3 was defined according to IMGT convention as the region running from the second conserved V-encoded cysteine to the conserved J-encoded phenylalanine. In an earlier analysis of just under 600 of the donors, sequences lacking an unambiguous match to a single V gene segment were excluded. In an earlier analysis of several hundred of the donors, a V segment was called functional when productive rearrangements were above 56.7%, and segregating when the standard deviation between donors exceeded 5%. A statistical classification framework was developed to diagnose cytomegalovirus status using the catalog of TCR beta chain sequences. V and J gene assignment, in a later analysis, came from comparing TCR nucleotide sequences with IMGT/GENE-DB human TR gene sequences. The TCRdist pipeline was used in a later analysis to assign CDR3 sequences and most-parsimonious VDJ recombination scenarios. In a later analysis, every TCR beta chain was defined by the combination of its CDR3 amino acid sequence and its V-gene family, and reads without a unique V-gene family were dropped. To address suspected cross-contamination and a sequencing artifact, a later analysis removed approximately 590 highly shared, low-generation-probability nucleotide sequences. For each public chain, a later analysis derived a clonal expansion index from normalized ranks of inferred template counts within each repertoire. In a later analysis, generation probabilities were computed with a VDJ recombination model fitted to out-of-frame rearrangements, and the resulting probabilities were checked against IGoR. Hypergeometric tests were used in a later analysis to score TCR-TCR, TCR-HLA and TCR-CMV co-occurrence, with a repertoire-size bias correction applied to the TCR pairs. To estimate false discovery rates, a later analysis permuted the HLA or CMV assignments 20 times. In a later analysis, co-occurring TCRs were grouped using DBSCAN, with TCRdist sequence similarity added in when clustering inside HLA-allele-positive subsets. Repertoires with fewer than 30,000 or more than 120,000 public chains, plus five repertoires with anomalous nucleotide sharing, were excluded from co-occurrence clustering. Held by TCRdb, this immuneACCESS table contains in-frame sequences only and omits some clones. Under half of the omission traces to an unresolved V gene where checked; the cause of the rest is unknown. V, J and clone size are those of that table, while D and trimming were read from the DNA. Across this sample there are 150,000 to 200,000 clones, with around 80% seen only once. More than 1.5% of the sample is in the top ten clones.

Trimming at the junction amounts to 3 bases on V and 2 bases on J, and the germline ends lie 11 bases apart. The germline V gene yields SGHVS for CDR1 and FQNEAQ for CDR2. Taken from cysteine to phenylalanine, the CDR3 has 14 residues. CDR3 DNA is the only sequence kept; it has 42 bases, read in frame from the first base. This TCR was sampled from a man between 18 and 29 years old in good health and CMV-seronegative. The sequenced sample consisted of PBMCs. In this chain, TRBV7-8 is recombined with TRBJ2-7; matching of 6 bases hints at TRBD1 as the D gene. The bases read TGTGCCAGCAGCTTTAACAGGGACACCTACGAGCAGTACTTC. The encoded protein is CASSFNRDTYEQYF.